This TCR beta chain was sequenced in a study of blood T cell repertoires in COVID-19. In germline, CDR1 is SGHRS, CDR2 YFSETQ. V was shortened by 0 bases and J by 0 bases, with 8 bases between the two germline ends. The CDR3 totals 15 residues. The age range of participants was about 18 to 90 years, with residence in about two dozen US areas. Sequencing was performed with immunoSEQ multiplex PCR; in TCRdb, only in-frame clones are kept and a portion is missing. The sample has some 410,000 clones, around 87% seen once; the top ten hold around 0.95%. The sample was PBMCs or T cells enriched from blood (not recorded which). The genes are TRBV5-1 and TRBJ2-3, with a weak D call TRBD1 (5 bases). The sequence derives from a woman in her twenties or thirties with acute COVID-19. CDR3 coding DNA: TGCGCCAGCAGCTTGGGACAGCAGAGCACAGATACGCAGTATTTT. Amino acid sequence: CASSLGQQSTDTQYF.